This T cell receptor beta chain was recovered during a study of cytomegalovirus exposure and HLA in healthy donors. Study-wide points: According to a later analysis, most TCR beta chains associated with CMV appeared HLA-restricted. With DRB1 most and HLA-C fewest, TCR association rates differed between HLA loci in a later analysis.

This clone was counted only a few times. Its antigen remains unidentified. 13 Jbeta primers and 60 Vbeta primers were used for the PCR. The method was immunoSEQ multiplex PCR; TCRdb's version includes in-frame clones alone and lacks a portion of them. The table records around 180,000 clones, 70% to 90% of them present only once. The ends lost 3 bases at V and 5 bases at J; junction bases unmatched: 7. This CDR3 is 15 amino acids long. Germline loops: CDR1 SGHDT, CDR2 YYEEEE. The chain links TRBV5-6 to TRBJ2-5, with 10 bases aligning to TRBD2. The clonotype originates from a woman between 18 and 29 years old in good health and CMV-seropositive. Sequencing was carried out using PBMCs. CDR3 nucleotide sequence: TGTGCCAGCAGCTCCAGCGGGGGGGTAGCTGAGACCCAGTACTTC. This sequence encodes CASSSSGGVAETQYF. Supplemented by reference TRBV5-6 and TRBJ2-5, the full variable domain reads DAGVTQSPTHLIKTRGQQVTLRCSPKSGHDTVSWYQQALGQGPQFIFQYYEEEERQRGNFPDRFSGHQFPNYSSELNVNALLLGDSALYLCASSSSGGVAETQYFGPGTRLLVL.